The 30 T cell receptor beta chains presented below share a single source sample, sequenced in a study of blood T cell repertoires in COVID-19. Here immunoSEQ multiplex PCR was the method, and the copy in TCRdb shows in-frame clones only, minus some. The sample contains some 80,000 clones, more than 90% of which appear only once. The sequenced material came from peripheral blood. These receptors all stem from a woman older than 75 with active or convalescent COVID-19.

This sequence joins TRBV7-3 and TRBJ1-2; 10 bases line up with TRBD1. Germline V lookup: CDR1 SGHTA, CDR2 FQGTGA. Losses at the gene ends were 3 bases for V and 3 bases for J; bases not matched to a gene: 1. The CDR3 is made up of 14 amino acids. The CDR3 bases are TGTGCCAGCAGCTTCGGGACAGGGGACTATGGCTACACCTTC. This gives the protein CASSFGTGDYGYTF.

The chain links TRBV18 to TRBJ1-2; D unclear. Per the germline V gene, CDR1 is KGHSH and CDR2 is LQKENI. The CDR3 length is 13 residues. The V end lost 2 bases, the J end lost 3 bases, and 7 bases lay between the germline ends. The CDR3 here is CASSPARDYGYTF. The DNA of the CDR3 is TGTGCCAGCTCACCAGCGAGGGACTATGGCTACACCTTC.

The chain couples TRBV2 to TRBJ2-7; D gene ambiguous. V shed 5 bases and J shed 1 base, with 3 bases lying between them. The CDR3 covers 11 residues. Germline loops: CDR1 SNHLY, CDR2 FYNNEI. The CDR3 is CASSSSYEQYF. CDR3 DNA: TGTGCCAGCAGTTCTTCCTACGAGCAGTACTTC.

Comments on this clone: Within the sample, other DNA sequences also encode this same CDR3. The chain uses TRBV19 and TRBJ1-5; D might be TRBD1 (5 bases). The ends were cut back, 3 bases at V and 7 bases at J, with 10 bases in the middle. CDR3 length equals 13 residues. Germline V gives CDR1 LNHDA, CDR2 SQIVND (reference sequence). This CDR3 reads CASSIRGEQPQHF. For the CDR3, the DNA is TGTGCCAGTAGTATTCGGGGGGAGCAGCCCCAGCATTTT.

The V gene is TRBV5-6, the J gene TRBJ2-2; no clear D gene. CDR3 length equals 14 residues. Germline CDR1 reads SGHDT; CDR2 reads YYEEEE. V shed 4 bases and J shed 7 bases, with 14 bases lying between them. CDR3 bases: TGTGCCAGCAGCCCCGACAATTATATCGGGGAGCTGTTTTTT. Translating it yields CASSPDNYIGELFF.

V gene TRBV11-3 combines with J gene TRBJ2-7; D possibly corresponds to TRBD1 (5 bases). The CDR3 consists of 13 residues. Between the trimmed V and J ends, which lost 5 bases and 4 bases, there was a span of 12 bases. Germline V lookup: CDR1 SGHNT, CDR2 YENEEA. CDR3 DNA: TGTGCCAGCAGCGTCACAGGCGGTTACGAGCAGTACTTC. Encoded protein: CASSVTGGYEQYF.

This clone appeared a single time. This chain links TRBV30 with TRBJ2-3; a weak D match, TRBD2 (6 bases). Between the trimmed V and J ends, which lost 3 bases and 8 bases, there was a span of 12 bases. CDR1 is GTSNPN and CDR2 is SVGIG in the germline V gene (reference sequence). This CDR3 comprises 12 residues. The CDR3 sequence: CAWSGGSGTQYF. In nucleotides, the CDR3 is TGTGCCTGGAGCGGAGGGTCGGGTACGCAGTATTTT. Variable domain in full (rest from reference TRBV30 and TRBJ2-3): SQTIHQWPATLVQPVGSPLSLECTVEGTSNPNLYWYRQAAGRGLQLLFYSVGIGQISSEVPQNLSASRPQDRQFILSSKKLLLSDSGFYLCAWSGGSGTQYFGPGTRLTVL.

This chain joins TRBV7-9 and TRBJ2-5; possibly TRBD2 for D (6 bases). The CDR3 runs to 13 residues. Germline V gene data show CDR1 as SEHNR and CDR2 as FQNEAQ (reference sequence). Trimming took off 5 bases at V and 9 bases at J, with 16 bases between the two ends. CDR3 amino acids: CASSLEGLSAQYF. The CDR3 bases are TGTGCCAGCAGCCTGGAGGGGCTGTCTGCCCAGTACTTC.

CDR3 DNA sequence: TGCAGCGTTGGACAGGGACCGTTAGGAAACACCATATATTTT. This encodes CSVGQGPLGNTIYF. The V gene is TRBV29-1, the J gene TRBJ1-3; 7 bases map to TRBD1. Germline V gene lookup returns CDR1 SQVTM and CDR2 ANQGSEA. CDR3 length: 14 amino acids. Trimming at V came to 4 bases and at J to 4 bases, leaving 7 bases not matched to a gene.

Here the CDR3 DNA reads TGTGCCAGCAGAATTCTAGACTCCTATAATTCACCCCTCCACTTT. Translated, it gives CASRILDSYNSPLHF. V gene TRBV27 combines with J gene TRBJ1-6; no clear D gene. The germline CDR1 and CDR2 sequences are MNHEY and SMNVEV (reference sequence). Between the trimmed V and J ends, which lost 6 bases and 0 bases, there was a span of 9 bases. The CDR3 has 15 amino acids.

This chain joins TRBV10-1 and TRBJ1-5; 10 bases map to TRBD1. The CDR3 spans 14 residues. The trim removed 6 bases at V and 5 bases at J, leaving 4 bases unmatched. Germline lookup yields CDR1 WNHNN and CDR2 SYGVQD (reference sequence). The CDR3 bases are TGCGCCAGCAGAAAGACAGGGGGCCATCAGCCCCAGCATTTT. Its translation: CASRKTGGHQPQHF.

This chain's CDR3 is CASSHGQDQETQYF. CDR3 DNA: TGTGCCAGCAGCCACGGACAAGACCAAGAGACCCAGTACTTC. This sequence joins TRBV5-8 and TRBJ2-5; a weak D match, TRBD1 (5 bases). Germline V gene sequence: CDR1 SGHTS, CDR2 YDEGEE. The length of the CDR3 is 14 residues. V was trimmed by 4 bases and J by 0 bases, leaving 10 bases between them. The full variable domain, in which reference TRBV5-8 and TRBJ2-5 provide the parts outside the CDR3, is EAGVTQSPTHLIKTRGQQATLRCSPISGHTSVYWYQQALGLGLQFLLWYDEGEERNRGNFPPRFSGRQFPNYSSELNVNALELEDSALYLCASSHGQDQETQYFGPGTRLLVL.

The count of this clone is one. This chain connects TRBV28 to TRBJ1-1; TRBD1 matches 9 bases. Trimming took 3 bases from V and 6 from J; bases not matched to a gene: 8. Germline loops: CDR1 MDHEN, CDR2 SYDVKM. The CDR3 has 15 amino acids. In DNA form, the CDR3 reads TGTGCCAGCAGTTTCCCCGGGACAGGGTTGGCTGAAGCTTTCTTT. The encoded protein is CASSFPGTGLAEAFF.

The chain links TRBV3-1 (or the pseudogene TRBV3-2) to TRBJ1-2; weak D call: TRBD1 (5 bases). V lost 1 base to trimming and J lost 3 bases, with 6 bases between them. The CDR3 consists of 13 residues. The germline CDR1 and CDR2 sequences are LGHDT and YNNKEL (reference sequence). The CDR3 coding sequence is TGTGCCAGCAGCCAAGCAGGGTACTATGGCTACACCTTC. It yields the protein CASSQAGYYGYTF.

This clone was seen only once. This chain connects TRBV5-4 to TRBJ2-1; TRBD1 matches at 9 bases. CDR3 length: 16 amino acids. Trimming removed 4 bases from V and 9 bases from J; junction bases left unmatched: 14. In germline, CDR1 is SGHNT, CDR2 YYREEE (reference sequence). CDR3 in amino acids: CASSIAGTGKTAEQFF. Here the CDR3 DNA reads TGTGCCAGCAGCATCGCCGGGACAGGGAAAACAGCTGAGCAGTTCTTC.

This clone was observed a single time. This chain links TRBV3-1 (or the pseudogene TRBV3-2) with TRBJ1-1, with D possibly TRBD1 on 5 matching bases. The CDR3 is 16 amino acids. Germline values: CDR1 LGHDT, CDR2 YNNKEL (reference sequence). V was clipped by 1 base and J by 6 bases, with 18 bases between them. In DNA form, the CDR3 reads TGTGCCAGCAGCCAAGTGGGCGAAGGGAGGGACGCTGAAGCTTTCTTT. Translating it yields CASSQVGEGRDAEAFF.

The genes are TRBV19 and TRBJ1-1; D unclear. This CDR3 has 14 amino acids. In germline, CDR1 is LNHDA, CDR2 SQIVND (reference sequence). The V end was cut by 0 bases, the J end by 1 base, with 6 bases between. The CDR3, as DNA: TGTGCCAGTAGTATAGAGAGAGGGAACACTGAAGCTTTCTTT. Translating gives CASSIERGNTEAFF.

This clone was seen only once. V usage is TRBV3-1 (or the pseudogene TRBV3-2) and J usage is TRBJ2-7; 10 nucleotides align to TRBD1. The CDR3 loop spans 16 amino acids. The junction had 14 bases not matched to a gene; V was cut back by 8 bases and J by 4 bases. Germline CDR1 is LGHDT and CDR2 is YNNKEL (reference sequence). CDR3 DNA: TGTGCCAGCCCCTCCCATATGTCGGGACAGGGGTACGAGCAGTACTTC. This translates into CASPSHMSGQGYEQYF.

The chain recombines TRBV21-1 with TRBJ1-2. TRBV21-1 is classified as a pseudogene. CDR3 length: 12 amino acids. The CDR3 DNA follows: TGTGCCAGCAGGGAAAGGTCTAGGGGCTACACCTTC. Its protein product is CASRERSRGYTF.

V is TRBV6-5 and J is TRBJ1-1, with D unresolved. Between the trimmed V and J ends, which lost 0 bases and 4 bases, there was a span of 9 bases. Germline V gives CDR1 MNHEY, CDR2 SVGAGI. The CDR3 loop spans 14 amino acids. For the CDR3, the DNA is TGTGCCAGCAGTTACTCGACGGGGTCCACTGAAGCTTTCTTT. Translating gives CASSYSTGSTEAFF.

This chain links TRBV29-1 with TRBJ2-3; D remains ambiguous. V gave up 5 bases and J gave up 5 bases, with 8 bases separating them. The CDR3 runs 11 residues. Germline V gives CDR1 SQVTM, CDR2 ANQGSEA. CDR3 nucleotides: TGCAGCGTTCTCTCCTTAGATACGCAGTATTTT. This translates into CSVLSLDTQYF.

The chain uses TRBV27 and TRBJ2-7; TRBD2 agrees at 9 bases. Germline lookup yields CDR1 MNHEY and CDR2 SMNVEV (reference sequence). The CDR3 has 14 residues. Losses at the gene ends were 5 bases for V and 6 bases for J; bases not matched to a gene: 8. CDR3 protein: CASSPSGAQLEQYF. The CDR3 coding sequence is TGTGCCAGCAGTCCTAGCGGGGCCCAACTCGAGCAGTACTTC.

This clone has only a few counts. The chain recombines TRBV5-1 with TRBJ2-1, with 8 bases that match TRBD1. The CDR3 is made up of 15 amino acids. Germline lookup yields CDR1 SGHRS and CDR2 YFSETQ. The J segment lost 6 bases and the V segment lost 2 bases, leaving 7 bases of the junction unmatched. CDR3 nucleotide sequence: TGCGCCAGCAGCTTCCAGGGGGCCGGATTCAATGAGCAGTTCTTC. This translates into CASSFQGAGFNEQFF.

The chain has TRBV28 and TRBJ2-7; the match to TRBD2 covers 9 bases. The trim removed 2 bases at V and 3 bases at J, leaving 5 bases unmatched. CDR1 is MDHEN and CDR2 is SYDVKM in the germline V gene. The CDR3 is 15 amino acids. CDR3 sequence reads: CASSLVLAGFYEQYF. For the CDR3, the DNA is TGTGCCAGCAGTTTAGTACTAGCGGGCTTCTACGAGCAGTACTTC.

This chain links TRBV29-1 with TRBJ1-1, with D perhaps matching TRBD1 (6 bases). Germline CDR1 and CDR2: SQVTM and ANQGSEA. V gave up 7 bases and J gave up 0 bases, with 12 bases separating them. This CDR3 is built from 13 residues. The CDR3, as DNA: TGCAGCGGCCGGGGACAAATGAACACTGAAGCTTTCTTT. Amino acid sequence: CSGRGQMNTEAFF.

The V and J genes are TRBV6-5 and TRBJ2-3, with D tentatively TRBD1 (5 bases). CDR3 size: 13 residues. CDR1 is MNHEY and CDR2 is SVGAGI in the germline V gene. Trimming removed 6 bases at V and 2 bases at J, with 9 bases between. This CDR3 reads CASRDKNTDTQYF. The CDR3 DNA reads TGTGCCAGCAGGGACAAAAACACAGATACGCAGTATTTT.

The chain employs TRBV4-2 and TRBJ2-7; 7 positions match TRBD1. V dropped 4 bases and J dropped 9; count of bases not matched to a gene: 9. The CDR3 loop spans 13 amino acids. Germline CDR1 and CDR2: LGHNA and YNFKEQ. This CDR3 reads CASSPRDSPRQYF. CDR3 in DNA: TGTGCCAGCAGCCCACGGGACAGCCCTCGGCAGTACTTC.

The gene calls are TRBV7-2 and TRBJ1-2; a possible D gene is TRBD1 (6 bases). Germline lookup yields CDR1 SGHTA and CDR2 FQGNSA. The CDR3 runs 14 residues. Trimming shortened V by 5 bases and J by 8 bases, and 18 bases separated the two germline ends. CDR3 in DNA: TGTGCCAGCAGCCGCCTCGAACAGGGTAAAGGCTACACCTTC. It is translated as CASSRLEQGKGYTF.

The genes are TRBV5-1 and TRBJ2-4; 10 positions match TRBD1. V was pared by 0 bases and J by 3 bases, with 6 bases of the junction left unmatched. The CDR3 extends over 17 amino acids. Germline V gene lookup returns CDR1 SGHRS and CDR2 YFSETQ. The CDR3 is CASSLGDRGEVKNIQYF. The CDR3, as DNA: TGCGCCAGCAGCTTGGGGGACAGGGGAGAGGTCAAAAACATTCAGTACTTC.

Worth noting for this clone: The same CDR3 arises from other DNA sequences in this sample as well. V usage is TRBV9 and J usage is TRBJ1-2, with no clear D. Deletions cut 4 bases from V and 0 bases from J, with 7 bases between. Per germline, CDR1 SGDLS and CDR2 YYNGEE. There are 13 residues in the CDR3. The chain's CDR3 is CASSPDTNYGYTF. Written as DNA, the CDR3 is TGTGCCAGCAGCCCCGACACTAACTATGGCTACACCTTC.